The 16 T cell receptor beta chains below all came from one sample that was sequenced in a study of T cells in narcolepsy. The method was immunoSEQ multiplex PCR; TCRdb's version includes in-frame clones alone and lacks a portion of them. The sample includes over 15,000 clones, around 86% of them seen just once. The sequencing input was memory (CD45RA-) CD4+ T cells from blood. The receptor source for this set is a human donor in good health.

The gene calls are TRBV9 and TRBJ2-6, with 8 bases lining up with TRBD2. Trimming removed 4 bases from V and 1 base from J; junction bases left unmatched: 10. The germline V gene encodes CDR1 SGDLS and CDR2 YYNGEE. This CDR3 has 18 amino acids. CDR3 coding DNA: TGTGCCAGCAGCAAAGGAGGACTAGCCAGGTCTGGGGCCAACGTCCTGACTTTC. Amino acid sequence: CASSKGGLARSGANVLTF.

The chain employs TRBV7-2 and TRBJ1-6; D is undetermined. The CDR3 length is 14 residues. V was shortened by 5 bases and J by 5 bases, with 10 bases between the two germline ends. Germline values: CDR1 SGHTA, CDR2 FQGNSA. CDR3 protein: CASSLSPHNSPLHF. In nucleotides, the CDR3 is TGTGCCAGCAGCCTCAGCCCCCATAATTCACCCCTCCACTTT.

The gene calls are TRBV7-2 and TRBJ1-1; possibly TRBD1 for D (5 bases). The V and J ends lost 1 base and 3 bases respectively, with 12 bases between them. This CDR3 is 15 amino acids long. CDR1 and CDR2 from the germline V gene are SGHTA and FQGNSA. CDR3 sequence reads: CASSLVRGGDTEAFF. Here the CDR3 DNA reads TGTGCCAGCAGCTTAGTTAGGGGAGGGGACACTGAAGCTTTCTTT.

The chain combines TRBV2 with TRBJ1-2, with 9 positions matching TRBD1. Trimming cost V 6 bases and J 5 bases; bases outside gene matches: 4. The CDR3 consists of 13 residues. CDR1 is SNHLY and CDR2 is FYNNEI in the germline V gene. The CDR3 DNA sequence: TGTGCCAGCAGGGGACAGGGTTTTTATGGCTACACCTTC. Translating it yields CASRGQGFYGYTF.

This chain joins TRBV30 and TRBJ2-3; weak D call: TRBD2 (6 bases). The germline V gene has CDR1 GTSNPN and CDR2 SVGIG (reference sequence). This CDR3 spans 15 amino acids. Trimming removed 2 bases from V and 5 bases from J, with 17 bases in between. The CDR3 region is CAWSSPTRNRDTQYF. DNA of the CDR3: TGTGCCTGGAGTTCACCGACTAGGAACAGAGATACGCAGTATTTT.

This clone was detected a few times. The chain uses TRBV4-2 and TRBJ2-7, with D possibly called TRBD1 or TRBD2 (5 bases each). V was pared by 1 base and J by 2 bases, with 12 bases between. The CDR3 consists of 15 residues. In germline, CDR1 is LGHNA, CDR2 YNFKEQ. CDR3 amino acids: CASSQGGISTYEQYF. In nucleotides, the CDR3 is TGTGCCAGCAGCCAAGGGGGGATCTCAACCTACGAGCAGTACTTC.

The J gene is TRBJ2-7, the V gene TRBV6-1; TRBD1 might be the D (5 bases). V lost 7 bases and J 6 bases, leaving 16 bases between the germline ends. Germline V CDR1 and CDR2: MNHNS, SASEGT. The CDR3 is 13 amino acids. CDR3: CASKPVQGAEQYF. The CDR3 bases are TGTGCCAGCAAACCAGTGCAGGGTGCCGAGCAGTACTTC.

This rearrangement joins TRBV7-2 to TRBJ2-5; 11 positions match TRBD2. Per germline, CDR1 SGHTA and CDR2 FQGNSA. Trimming removed 5 bases from V and 5 bases from J; junction bases left unmatched: 13. This CDR3 region has 17 residues. This CDR3 reads CASSRGVLAGARETQYF. The CDR3, as DNA: TGTGCCAGCAGCAGAGGGGTACTAGCGGGGGCACGGGAGACCCAGTACTTC. Full variable domain (outside the CDR3, taken from reference TRBV7-2 and TRBJ2-5): GAGVSQSPSNKVTEKGKDVELRCDPISGHTALYWYRQSLGQGLEFLIYFQGNSAPDKSGLPSDRFSAERTGGSVSTLTIQRTQQEDSAVYLCASSRGVLAGARETQYFGPGTRLLVL.

The V gene is TRBV6-5, the J gene TRBJ2-1; unclear D gene. V lost 6 bases, J lost 10 bases, and 16 bases lay in between. This CDR3 region has 13 residues. Germline assignment: CDR1 MNHEY and CDR2 SVGAGI. CDR3 in amino acids: CASRPVGPREQFF. The CDR3, as DNA: TGTGCCAGCAGACCCGTGGGCCCCCGCGAGCAGTTCTTC.

The V call is TRBV19, the J call TRBJ1-5; maybe TRBD1 (5 bases). The V gene lost 1 base and the J gene lost 3 bases, with 10 bases spanning the gap. The CDR3 loop spans 15 amino acids. Looked up from germline, CDR1 is LNHDA and CDR2 is SQIVND (reference sequence). The CDR3 region has the DNA TGTGCCAGTAGTATAGCCAGGGCGCCCAATCAGCCCCAGCATTTT. Encoded protein: CASSIARAPNQPQHF.

With respect to this clone: The junction does not match germline at one end; this may be a read error. Other DNA sequences in this specimen translate into the identical CDR3. The chain combines TRBV7-8 with TRBJ1-1, with TRBD1 matching 7 bases. CDR1 and CDR2 (germline): SGHVS, FQNEAQ. The CDR3 length is 14 residues. The chain's CDR3 is CASSLQRQGTEAFF. The CDR3 DNA reads as TGCGCCAGCAGCTTACAACGACAGGGTACCGAAGCTTTCTTT.

The chain joins TRBV30 to TRBJ1-6; D gene uncertain. Per germline, CDR1 GTSNPN and CDR2 SVGIG (reference sequence). The length of the CDR3 is 13 residues. Deletions cut 1 base from V and 7 bases from J, with 8 bases between. CDR3 loop: CAWSAQINSPLHF. The CDR3 DNA reads TGTGCCTGGAGTGCACAGATCAATTCACCCCTCCACTTT.

The chain is built from TRBV6-1 and TRBJ1-1; D gene ambiguous. This CDR3 is 14 amino acids long. The germline V and J ends were trimmed by 5 bases and 5 bases, with 15 bases remaining between them. In germline, CDR1 is MNHNS, CDR2 SASEGT. This CDR3 reads CASSLLQRGTEAFF. For the CDR3, the DNA is TGTGCCAGCAGTCTCTTGCAGCGAGGTACTGAAGCTTTCTTT.

In DNA, the CDR3 is TGTGCCAGCAGCTTGCAGATGAACACTGAAGCTTTCTTT. This encodes CASSLQMNTEAFF. The J gene is TRBJ1-1, the V gene TRBV5-6, with D uncertain. Germline V lookup: CDR1 SGHDT, CDR2 YYEEEE. The CDR3 has 13 amino acids. With 1 base removed from V and 0 bases from J, the gap between germline ends came to 4 bases.

This chain uses TRBV30 with TRBJ1-1; D is ambiguous. CDR1 GTSNPN and CDR2 SVGIG come from the germline V gene (reference sequence). The CDR3 sequence is 13 residues long. Trimming shortened V by 0 bases and J by 2 bases, and 7 bases separated the two germline ends. CDR3 amino acids: CAWSVHFNTEAFF. As DNA, the CDR3 is TGTGCCTGGAGTGTACATTTTAACACTGAAGCTTTCTTT.

The CDR3 sequence is CACPSGGLTDTQYF. The CDR3 DNA is TGTGCCTGTCCAAGCGGGGGCCTCACAGATACGCAGTATTTT. The rearrangement uses TRBV30 and TRBJ2-3; 8 nucleotides align to TRBD2. Germline loops: CDR1 GTSNPN, CDR2 SVGIG (reference sequence). V gave up 6 bases and J gave up 2 bases; unmatched junction bases: 7. The CDR3 has 14 residues.